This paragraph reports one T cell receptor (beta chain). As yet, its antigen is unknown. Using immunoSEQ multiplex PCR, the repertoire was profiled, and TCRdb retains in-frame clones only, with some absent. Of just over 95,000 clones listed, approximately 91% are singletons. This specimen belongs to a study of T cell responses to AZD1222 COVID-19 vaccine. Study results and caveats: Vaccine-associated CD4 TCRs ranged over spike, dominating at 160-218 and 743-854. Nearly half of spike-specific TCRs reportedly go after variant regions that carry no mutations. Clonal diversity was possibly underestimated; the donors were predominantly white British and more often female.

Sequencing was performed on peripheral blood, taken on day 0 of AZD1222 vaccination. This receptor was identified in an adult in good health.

The CDR3 DNA reads TGTGCCAGCAGCTTGGGTCTAGCGGGGTGGGAGACCCAGTACTTC. As protein: CASSLGLAGWETQYF. The gene calls are TRBV5-4 and TRBJ2-5; TRBD2 matches at 9 bases. Germline lookup yields CDR1 SGHNT and CDR2 YYREEE (reference sequence). This CDR3 is built from 15 residues. The ends lost 0 bases at V and 5 bases at J; junction bases unmatched: 5.